This T cell receptor (beta chain) comes out of a study of memory CD4+ T cells and cytomegalovirus serostatus. At the level of the study: This sample comes from healthy Belgian adults, about nine CMV seropositive, under 25 seronegative.

CDR3 length equals 15 residues. V was trimmed by 0 bases and J by 2 bases, leaving 6 bases between them. Germline-derived CDR1 and CDR2 are SGHRS and YFSETQ. Turning to this clone: Its target is not known.

Original methodology: Out-of-frame sequences were removed, leaving 2 million to 2.5 million distinct TCRbeta sequences. Using immunoSEQ multiplex PCR, the repertoire was profiled, and TCRdb retains in-frame clones only, with some absent. Clone size and the V and J calls come from that table; the DNA yielded D and trimming. The sample comprises under 100,000 clones, 65% to 85% of which are singletons, and around 0.78% rests with the top ten. Whole-study findings and limits: Of 150 to 200 reported CMV TCRbeta sequences, under 70 were found in memory CD4+ repertoires.

Single viable CD3+CD4+CD8-CD45RO+ cells were sorted as the memory CD4+ T cells. CD4+ T cells were isolated by positive magnetic selection. The sequenced sample consisted of memory CD4+ T cells from blood. The receptor comes from an adult in good health and CMV-seronegative. This sequence joins TRBV5-1 and TRBJ2-6; D assignment may be TRBD1 or TRBD2 (5 bases each). CDR3 DNA sequence: TGCGCCAGCAGCTTGGTGGGGGCTGGGGCCAACGTCCTGACTTTC. It codes for CASSLVGAGANVLTF.